These T cell receptor beta chains were read from a single sample in a study of CD8+ T cells in alopecia areata. Profiling relied on immunoSEQ multiplex PCR, and the TCRdb table lists in-frame clones only, not all of them. Here the sample spans roughly 250,000 clones, roughly two thirds being singletons. Sequencing used CD4+ T cells sorted from blood, obtained at week 0. The receptors derive from a human donor with alopecia areata. Both conserved end residues are part of each CDR3. The order of the fields is J gene, V gene, clone size, D gene, CDR3 protein, CDR3 DNA. D genes are given only for firm matches. Some rows have no size entry. The others give once, few or many, or a class for an expanded clone.

j_call: TRBJ1-6; v_call: TRBV4-1; clone_size: few; d_call: .; cdr3_aa: CASSPPRTPNSPLHF; cdr3_nt: TGCGCCAGCAGCCCCCCGAGGACTCCGAATTCACCCCTCCACTTT
j_call: TRBJ2-3; v_call: TRBV30; clone_size: .; d_call: TRBD2; cdr3_aa: CAWSVLAGARATQYF; cdr3_nt: TGTGCCTGGAGTGTTCTAGCGGGGGCCCGAGCTACGCAGTATTTT
j_call: TRBJ2-1; v_call: TRBV5-1; clone_size: .; d_call: .; cdr3_aa: CASSFGNNEQFF; cdr3_nt: TGCGCCAGCAGCTTCGGAAACAATGAGCAGTTCTTC
j_call: TRBJ2-7; v_call: TRBV27; clone_size: .; d_call: .; cdr3_aa: CASSLAASYEQYF; cdr3_nt: TGTGCCAGCAGTTTAGCGGCGTCCTACGAGCAGTACTTC
j_call: TRBJ2-5; v_call: TRBV11-3; clone_size: .; d_call: TRBD2; cdr3_aa: CASSDGTSGQETQYF; cdr3_nt: TGTGCCAGCAGCGACGGGACTAGCGGCCAAGAGACCCAGTACTTC
j_call: TRBJ1-2; v_call: TRBV4-3; clone_size: .; d_call: .; cdr3_aa: CASSQERGTSNYGYTF; cdr3_nt: TGCGCCAGCAGCCAAGAACGGGGCACTTCTAACTATGGCTACACCTTC
j_call: TRBJ1-1; v_call: TRBV18; clone_size: .; d_call: .; cdr3_aa: CASSKGGHMNTEAFF; cdr3_nt: TGTGCCAGCTCAAAGGGGGGACACATGAACACTGAAGCTTTCTTT
j_call: TRBJ1-4; v_call: TRBV18; clone_size: once; d_call: .; cdr3_aa: CASSPNRSPNEKLFF; cdr3_nt: TGTGCCAGCTCACCAAACCGGTCCCCTAATGAAAAACTGTTTTTT
j_call: TRBJ1-4; v_call: TRBV5-1; clone_size: .; d_call: .; cdr3_aa: CASSRDGINEKLFF; cdr3_nt: TGCGCCAGCAGCAGGGACGGAATTAATGAAAAACTGTTTTTT
j_call: TRBJ2-5; v_call: TRBV15; clone_size: .; d_call: .; cdr3_aa: CATSRDRETQYF; cdr3_nt: TGTGCCACCAGCAGAGATCGAGAGACCCAGTACTTC
j_call: TRBJ2-1; v_call: TRBV30; clone_size: .; d_call: .; cdr3_aa: CASRKGGEQFF; cdr3_nt: TGTGCCTCACGAAAGGGGGGAGAGCAGTTCTTC
j_call: TRBJ2-5; v_call: TRBV14; clone_size: .; d_call: .; cdr3_aa: CASNEGTLETQYF; cdr3_nt: TGTGCCAGCAATGAGGGTACGTTGGAGACCCAGTACTTC
j_call: TRBJ2-5; v_call: TRBV2; clone_size: .; d_call: .; cdr3_aa: CATRQYQETQYF; cdr3_nt: TGTGCCACCCGGCAGTACCAAGAGACCCAGTACTTC
j_call: TRBJ1-3; v_call: TRBV9; clone_size: .; d_call: .; cdr3_aa: CASSYTGGPGNTIYF; cdr3_nt: TGTGCCAGCAGCTACACGGGAGGACCTGGAAACACCATATATTTT
j_call: TRBJ1-1; v_call: TRBV29-1; clone_size: .; d_call: .; cdr3_aa: CSVRAAEAFF; cdr3_nt: TGCAGCGTCAGGGCAGCTGAAGCTTTCTTT
j_call: TRBJ1-2; v_call: TRBV29-1; clone_size: .; d_call: .; cdr3_aa: CSAFTPQGAGGYTF; cdr3_nt: TGCAGCGCGTTCACCCCCCAGGGTGCCGGGGGCTACACCTTC
j_call: TRBJ1-1; v_call: TRBV6-5; clone_size: few; d_call: .; cdr3_aa: CASSPGGTEAFF; cdr3_nt: TGTGCCAGCAGCCCCGGCGGGACTGAAGCTTTCTTT
j_call: TRBJ2-4; v_call: TRBV9; clone_size: .; d_call: .; cdr3_aa: CASSVGQGLGSENIQYF; cdr3_nt: TGTGCCAGCAGCGTAGGTCAGGGTTTGGGTAGCGAAAACATTCAGTACTTC
j_call: TRBJ2-3; v_call: TRBV6-5; clone_size: .; d_call: .; cdr3_aa: CAASGPSRADTQYF; cdr3_nt: TGTGCCGCGAGTGGCCCGTCCCGCGCAGATACGCAGTATTTT
j_call: TRBJ2-5; v_call: TRBV29-1; clone_size: .; d_call: TRBD2; cdr3_aa: CSAGDYKETQYF; cdr3_nt: TGCAGCGCCGGGGACTATAAAGAGACCCAGTACTTC
j_call: TRBJ2-5; v_call: TRBV7-9; clone_size: many; d_call: .; cdr3_aa: CASSPRGPETQYF; cdr3_nt: TGTGCCAGCAGCCCCCGAGGACCGGAGACCCAGTACTTC
j_call: TRBJ2-5; v_call: TRBV28; clone_size: .; d_call: .; cdr3_aa: CASSSAGTAGETQYF; cdr3_nt: TGTGCCAGCAGTTCGGCAGGGACGGCCGGAGAGACCCAGTACTTC
j_call: TRBJ2-1; v_call: TRBV7-2; clone_size: .; d_call: TRBD2; cdr3_aa: CASSSLAGVYNEQFF; cdr3_nt: TGTGCCAGCAGCTCCCTTGCGGGGGTATACAATGAGCAGTTCTTC
j_call: TRBJ2-5; v_call: TRBV6-1; clone_size: once; d_call: TRBD2; cdr3_aa: CASMLLAGVETQYF; cdr3_nt: TGTGCCAGCATGCTCCTAGCGGGGGTTGAGACCCAGTACTTC
j_call: TRBJ1-4; v_call: TRBV7-8; clone_size: once; d_call: .; cdr3_aa: CASSHALSQVFF; cdr3_nt: TGTGCCAGCAGTCACGCCCTGTCCCAGGTGTTTTTT
j_call: TRBJ2-7; v_call: TRBV2; clone_size: .; d_call: .; cdr3_aa: CASSEYSYEQYF; cdr3_nt: TGTGCCAGCAGTGAATACTCCTACGAGCAGTACTTC
j_call: TRBJ2-1; v_call: TRBV29-1; clone_size: few; d_call: .; cdr3_aa: CSVENIDSSYNEQFF; cdr3_nt: TGCAGCGTTGAAAATATTGACAGCTCCTACAATGAGCAGTTCTTC
j_call: TRBJ2-5; v_call: TRBV9; clone_size: .; d_call: .; cdr3_aa: CASSVEETQYF; cdr3_nt: TGTGCCAGCAGCGTGGAAGAGACCCAGTACTTC
j_call: TRBJ2-5; v_call: TRBV2; clone_size: .; d_call: .; cdr3_aa: CASSELTQYF; cdr3_nt: TGTGCCAGCAGCGAACTGACCCAGTACTTC
j_call: TRBJ2-6; v_call: TRBV7-3; clone_size: few; d_call: .; cdr3_aa: CASSPTSGANVLTF; cdr3_nt: TGTGCCAGCAGCCCCACTTCTGGGGCCAACGTCCTGACTTTC
j_call: TRBJ2-1; v_call: TRBV29-1; clone_size: .; d_call: .; cdr3_aa: CSVESRGAYNEQFF; cdr3_nt: TGCAGCGTTGAATCCAGGGGCGCCTACAATGAGCAGTTCTTC
j_call: TRBJ1-2; v_call: TRBV29-1; clone_size: .; d_call: TRBD1; cdr3_aa: CSALDRETYGYTF; cdr3_nt: TGCAGCGCCTTGGACAGGGAGACCTATGGCTACACCTTC
j_call: TRBJ2-7; v_call: TRBV5-1; clone_size: .; d_call: .; cdr3_aa: CASSLESGRRPYEQYF; cdr3_nt: TGCGCCAGCAGCTTGGAGTCAGGACGACGCCCCTACGAGCAGTACTTC
j_call: TRBJ2-3; v_call: TRBV4-1; clone_size: .; d_call: .; cdr3_aa: CASSQTVGPYTDTQYF; cdr3_nt: TGCGCCAGCAGCCAGACCGTAGGCCCCTACACAGATACGCAGTATTTT
j_call: TRBJ1-1; v_call: TRBV30; clone_size: .; d_call: .; cdr3_aa: CAWSSGAPTEAFF; cdr3_nt: TGTGCCTGGAGTTCGGGGGCTCCCACTGAAGCTTTCTTT
j_call: TRBJ2-1; v_call: TRBV29-1; clone_size: few; d_call: .; cdr3_aa: CSVELGKEQFF; cdr3_nt: TGCAGCGTTGAACTAGGGAAAGAGCAGTTCTTC
j_call: TRBJ1-2; v_call: TRBV30; clone_size: .; d_call: .; cdr3_aa: CAWSVDRYNYGYTF; cdr3_nt: TGTGCCTGGAGTGTAGACAGATATAACTATGGCTACACCTTC
j_call: TRBJ2-1; v_call: TRBV7-8; clone_size: .; d_call: .; cdr3_aa: CASSSAGKIIHEQFF; cdr3_nt: TGTGCCAGCAGCAGTGCAGGGAAAATTATCCATGAGCAGTTCTTC
j_call: TRBJ1-3; v_call: TRBV29-1; clone_size: .; d_call: .; cdr3_aa: CSIAGSSGNTIYF; cdr3_nt: TGCAGCATCGCCGGGAGCTCTGGAAACACCATATATTTT
j_call: TRBJ1-5; v_call: TRBV15; clone_size: .; d_call: .; cdr3_aa: CATSRVDKWDQPQHF; cdr3_nt: TGTGCCACCAGCAGAGTAGACAAATGGGATCAGCCCCAGCATTTT
j_call: TRBJ2-1; v_call: TRBV7-2; clone_size: few; d_call: TRBD2; cdr3_aa: CASSLEGLVANEQFF; cdr3_nt: TGTGCCAGCAGCTTAGAAGGACTAGTCGCCAATGAGCAGTTCTTC
j_call: TRBJ2-3; v_call: TRBV6-5; clone_size: many; d_call: .; cdr3_aa: CASNPGGGAGDTQYF; cdr3_nt: TGTGCCAGCAACCCGGGCGGGGGCGCCGGGGATACGCAGTATTTT
j_call: TRBJ2-2; v_call: TRBV29-1; clone_size: .; d_call: .; cdr3_aa: CSVNGRSAGELFF; cdr3_nt: TGCAGCGTTAACGGCAGGTCGGCCGGGGAGCTGTTTTTT